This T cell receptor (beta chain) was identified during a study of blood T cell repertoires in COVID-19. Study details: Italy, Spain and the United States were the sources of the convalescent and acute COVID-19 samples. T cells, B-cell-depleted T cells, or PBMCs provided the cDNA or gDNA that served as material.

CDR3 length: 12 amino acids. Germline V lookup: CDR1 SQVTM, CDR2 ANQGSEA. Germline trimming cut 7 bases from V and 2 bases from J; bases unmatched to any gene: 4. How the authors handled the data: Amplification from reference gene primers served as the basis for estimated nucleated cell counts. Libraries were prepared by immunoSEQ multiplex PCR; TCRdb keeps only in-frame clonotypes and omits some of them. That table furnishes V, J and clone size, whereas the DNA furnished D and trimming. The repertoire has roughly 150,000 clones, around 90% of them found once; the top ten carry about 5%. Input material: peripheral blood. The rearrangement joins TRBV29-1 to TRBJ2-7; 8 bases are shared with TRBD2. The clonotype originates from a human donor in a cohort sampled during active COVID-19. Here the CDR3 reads CSARLATYEQYF. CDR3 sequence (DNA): TGCAGCGCGAGACTAGCGACCTACGAGCAGTACTTC.